Listed here are 22 T cell receptor beta chains from one sample, sequenced in a study of blood T cell repertoires in COVID-19. TCRdb's table, derived via immunoSEQ multiplex PCR, lists solely in-frame clones and lacks some. The repertoire holds approximately 20,000 clones, over 75% seen once, with roughly 3.5% in the top ten. Specimen: peripheral blood. All receptors come from a man aged 45-65 years with active COVID-19.

The rearrangement joins TRBV28 to TRBJ1-1, with 7 bases fitting TRBD1. The germline gives CDR1 MDHEN, CDR2 SYDVKM. The CDR3 has 16 amino acids. The junction had 9 bases not matched to a gene; V was cut back by 3 bases and J by 2 bases. The DNA for the CDR3 is TGTGCCAGCAGTTTGCCGGGACAGCCTTTTAACACTGAAGCTTTCTTT. Amino acid sequence: CASSLPGQPFNTEAFF.

This rearrangement joins TRBV4-1 to TRBJ2-2, with 7 bases aligning to TRBD1. The CDR3 runs 13 residues. Trimming removed 5 bases from V and 6 bases from J; junction bases left unmatched: 3. Germline loops: CDR1 MGHRA, CDR2 YSYEKL. The CDR3 is CASSVQGAGELFF. CDR3 coding DNA: TGCGCCAGCAGCGTGCAGGGGGCCGGGGAGCTGTTTTTT.

V usage is TRBV3-1 (or the pseudogene TRBV3-2) and J usage is TRBJ2-7; 7 bases map to TRBD2. CDR1 is LGHDT, CDR2 YNNKEL, per germline (reference sequence). The CDR3 loop spans 16 amino acids. The junction had 11 bases not matched to a gene; V was cut back by 1 base and J by 5 bases. CDR3 region: CASSQVFQRGKHEQYF. CDR3 DNA sequence: TGTGCCAGCAGCCAAGTGTTTCAGCGGGGAAAACACGAGCAGTACTTC.

This chain links TRBV6-6 with TRBJ1-1; TRBD1 agrees at 7 bases. V dropped 5 bases and J dropped 11; count of bases not matched to a gene: 11. CDR3 length: 13 residues. The V gene's germline CDR1 is MNHNY and CDR2 SVGAGI (reference sequence). The CDR3 coding sequence is TGTGCCAGCAGTGCCGCCAGGGGGAGGTCCGCTTTCTTT. Its protein is CASSAARGRSAFF.

This clone appeared a single time. V gene TRBV5-1 combines with J gene TRBJ2-3; 12 bases line up with TRBD2. CDR3 length: 16 amino acids. V lost 4 bases and J lost 2; bases outside the gene matches: 5. CDR1 SGHRS and CDR2 YFSETQ come from the germline V gene. The CDR3 spells CASSTGTSGHTDTQYF. CDR3 nucleotides: TGCGCCAGCAGCACAGGGACTAGCGGGCACACAGATACGCAGTATTTT.

This chain uses TRBV4-3 with TRBJ2-3; the D is unclear. The CDR3 spans 13 residues. V lost 1 base and J lost 4, with 6 bases in between. Germline V gene sequence: CDR1 LGHNA, CDR2 YSLEER. The CDR3 loop reads CASSQVAADTQYF. For the CDR3, the DNA is TGCGCCAGCAGCCAAGTCGCAGCAGATACGCAGTATTTT.

V usage is TRBV9 and J usage is TRBJ2-7; TRBD1 matches at 8 bases. Trimming took 0 bases from V and 6 from J; bases not matched to a gene: 8. The CDR3 has 15 residues. Germline loops: CDR1 SGDLS, CDR2 YYNGEE. In DNA form, the CDR3 reads TGTGCCAGCAGCGTAGAGCCGGCAGGGGGCCTCGAGCAGTACTTC. Translation gives CASSVEPAGGLEQYF.

The rearrangement joins TRBV7-8 to TRBJ2-7; 7 nucleotides agree with TRBD1. Germline V CDR1 and CDR2: SGHVS, FQNEAQ. The CDR3 spans 14 residues. Trimming removed 1 base from V and 3 bases from J; junction bases left unmatched: 3. As DNA, the CDR3 is TGTGCCAGCAGCTTAGTCCGACAGGGCTACGAGCAGTACTTC. Encoded protein: CASSLVRQGYEQYF.

This chain links TRBV11-3 with TRBJ2-4; TRBD2 agrees at 13 bases. The J segment lost 0 bases and the V segment lost 3 bases, leaving 11 bases of the junction unmatched. The CDR3 loop spans 20 amino acids. CDR1 is SGHNT and CDR2 is YENEEA in the germline V gene. As DNA, the CDR3 is TGTGCCAGCAGCTTTTCCCCGGGACTAGCGGGGAAAGTAGCCAAAAACATTCAGTACTTC. It translates to CASSFSPGLAGKVAKNIQYF.

This clone was counted a few times. J is TRBJ1-5 and V is TRBV5-5; TRBD1 agrees at 8 bases. Per the germline V gene, CDR1 is SGHKS and CDR2 is YYEKEE (reference sequence). This CDR3 comprises 15 residues. After removal of 1 base from V and 4 bases from J, the junction contained 4 bases not matched to a gene. CDR3 DNA: TGTGCCAGCAGCTTGTTTAGACAGGGGAATCAGCCCCAGCATTTT. Translated: CASSLFRQGNQPQHF. The complete variable domain, with remaining parts taken from reference TRBV5-5 and TRBJ1-5, reads DAGVTQSPTHLIKTRGQQVTLRCSPISGHKSVSWYQQVLGQGPQFIFQYYEKEERGRGNFPDRFSARQFPNYSSELNVNALLLGDSALYLCASSLFRQGNQPQHFGDGTRLSIL.

V gene TRBV9 combines with J gene TRBJ2-3; 9 bases line up with TRBD1. The germline V gene has CDR1 SGDLS and CDR2 YYNGEE. The CDR3 has 13 amino acids. After removal of 5 bases from V and 3 bases from J, the junction contained 1 base not matched to a gene. The CDR3 DNA follows: TGTGCCAGCAGGGGGACAGGGACAGATACGCAGTATTTT. This encodes CASRGTGTDTQYF.

The chain uses TRBV18 and TRBJ2-1; perhaps TRBD1 as D (7 bases). V was clipped by 2 bases and J by 9 bases, with 14 bases between them. Germline V gene sequence: CDR1 KGHSH, CDR2 LQKENI. The CDR3 length is 14 residues. CDR3 DNA: TGTGCCAGCTCACCAGCAGGGGGGTCAGCTGAGCAGTTCTTC. Amino acid sequence: CASSPAGGSAEQFF. Full variable domain (outside the CDR3, taken from reference TRBV18 and TRBJ2-1): NAGVMQNPRHLVRRRGQEARLRCSPMKGHSHVYWYRQLPEEGLKFMVYLQKENIIDESGMPKERFSAEFPKEGPSILRIQQVVRGDSAAYFCASSPAGGSAEQFFGPGTRLTVL.

The chain is built from TRBV4-1 and TRBJ1-2; 8 positions agree with TRBD1. The CDR3 has 15 amino acids. The V segment lost 4 bases and the J segment 8 bases; nucleotides outside the gene matches: 12. The V gene's germline CDR1 is MGHRA and CDR2 YSYEKL. CDR3: CASSPPGRGRRGYTF. The CDR3 DNA reads TGCGCCAGCAGCCCCCCGGGCAGGGGGCGACGGGGCTACACCTTC.

The chain recombines TRBV7-8 with TRBJ2-7; 10 bases agree with TRBD2. The trim removed 1 base at V and 4 bases at J, leaving 4 bases unmatched. The CDR3 is 15 residues long. Germline assignment: CDR1 SGHVS and CDR2 FQNEAQ. The CDR3 is CASSLVAGGSYEQYF. In nucleotides, the CDR3 is TGTGCCAGCAGCTTAGTAGCGGGGGGCTCATACGAGCAGTACTTC.

The V gene is TRBV30, the J gene TRBJ2-6; maybe TRBD1 (6 bases). Trimming took 3 bases from V and 0 from J, leaving 15 bases between them. The CDR3 contains 17 residues. CDR1 GTSNPN and CDR2 SVGIG come from the germline V gene (reference sequence). The CDR3, as DNA: TGTGCCTGGAGATGGGACATCAGAAGCTCTGGGGCCAACGTCCTGACTTTC. It is translated as CAWRWDIRSSGANVLTF.

This chain connects TRBV9 to TRBJ2-2; D gene uncertain. CDR3 length: 14 residues. Trimming took 0 bases from V and 7 from J, leaving 10 bases between them. Germline CDR1 reads SGDLS; CDR2 reads YYNGEE. CDR3 bases: TGTGCCAGCAGCGTAGTCCGTTACGGCGGGGAGCTGTTTTTT. Residues: CASSVVRYGGELFF.

This chain uses TRBV6-6 with TRBJ1-1, with TRBD1 as a possible D gene (5 bases). This CDR3 region has 13 residues. Germline CDR1 is MNHNY and CDR2 is SVGAGI (reference sequence). Trimming left V 8 bases short and J 6 bases short, with 16 bases between. This chain's CDR3 is CASRGGHTAEAFF. CDR3 bases: TGTGCCAGCCGGGGAGGACATACTGCTGAAGCTTTCTTT.

V and J are TRBV7-9 and TRBJ2-2, with 8 bases matching TRBD1. Germline CDR1 SEHNR, CDR2 FQNEAQ (reference sequence). This CDR3 region has 15 residues. V dropped 5 bases and J dropped 4; count of bases not matched to a gene: 6. CDR3 protein: CASSPTGASTGELFF. The CDR3 DNA follows: TGTGCCAGCAGCCCGACAGGGGCCAGCACCGGGGAGCTGTTTTTT.

V and J are TRBV5-6 and TRBJ1-5, with 11 bases aligning to TRBD1. This CDR3 has 18 amino acids. CDR1 and CDR2 from the germline V gene are SGHDT and YYEEEE. V shed 0 bases and J 0 bases; nucleotides not matched to a gene: 5. The CDR3 spells CASSLGTGGLISNQPQHF. In nucleotides, the CDR3 is TGTGCCAGCAGCTTGGGGACAGGGGGCCTGATTAGCAATCAGCCCCAGCATTTT.

This clone came up a few times. This chain joins TRBV6-6 and TRBJ2-7; TRBD1 matches at 8 bases. J gave up 2 bases and V 0 bases, and 3 bases lay outside the gene matches. Germline V gene lookup returns CDR1 MNHNY and CDR2 SVGAGI (reference sequence). The CDR3 spans 15 residues. In DNA, the CDR3 is TGTGCCAGCAGTTACTCGGGACAGGATCCCTACGAGCAGTACTTC. Translation gives CASSYSGQDPYEQYF.

The genes are TRBV11-2 and TRBJ2-7, with unresolved D. The CDR3 totals 13 residues. Trimming cost V 1 base and J 7 bases, with 11 bases left between them. Germline CDR1 SGHAT, CDR2 FQNNGV. CDR3 in DNA: TGTGCCAGCAGCTTAGGTCGATCAGATGAGCAGTACTTC. Amino acid sequence: CASSLGRSDEQYF.

This chain uses TRBV7-8 with TRBJ2-2; TRBD1 is a possible D gene (6 bases). The CDR3 extends over 18 amino acids. Germline values: CDR1 SGHVS, CDR2 FQNEAQ. Trimming cost V 4 bases and J 5 bases, with 23 bases left between them. In DNA, the CDR3 is TGTGCCAGCAGCTCACCACCCTACAGGGCGAGGGGGACCGGGGAGCTGTTTTTT. This translates into CASSSPPYRARGTGELFF.